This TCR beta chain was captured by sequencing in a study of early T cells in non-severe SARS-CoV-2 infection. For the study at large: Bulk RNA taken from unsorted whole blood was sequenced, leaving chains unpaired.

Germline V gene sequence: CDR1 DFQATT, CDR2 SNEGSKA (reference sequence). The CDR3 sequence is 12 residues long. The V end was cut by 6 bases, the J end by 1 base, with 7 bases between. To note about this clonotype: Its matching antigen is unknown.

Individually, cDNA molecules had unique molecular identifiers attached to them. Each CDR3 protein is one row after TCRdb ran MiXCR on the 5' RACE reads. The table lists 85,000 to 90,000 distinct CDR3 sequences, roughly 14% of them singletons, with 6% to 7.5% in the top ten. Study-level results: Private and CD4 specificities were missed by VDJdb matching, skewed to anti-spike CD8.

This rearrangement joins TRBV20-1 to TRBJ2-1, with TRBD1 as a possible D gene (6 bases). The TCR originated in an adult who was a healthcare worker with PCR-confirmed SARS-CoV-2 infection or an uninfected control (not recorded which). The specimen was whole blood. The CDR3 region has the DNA TGCAGTGCGGACAGTTCCTACAATGAGCAGTTCTTC. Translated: CSADSSYNEQFF.